The rows below give T cell receptor beta chains drawn from one sample of a study of blood T cell repertoires in COVID-19. The table came from immunoSEQ multiplex PCR; TCRdb's copy has only in-frame clones and leaves some out. The profile shows about 69,000 clones, roughly three quarters of them singletons. The sequencing input was peripheral blood. The receptors here all came from a human donor in a cohort sampled during active COVID-19. Each CDR3 is given without its conserved first and last residue.

TRBJ2-1,TRBV15,ATSRTWDRSYNEQF
TRBJ1-5,TRBV5-1,ASSLGTERLSNQPQH
TRBJ2-1,TRBV6-5,ASSQRHGWNEQF
TRBJ2-2,TRBV3-1/TRBV3-2,ASSQGPRTGELF
TRBJ2-7,TRBV5-1,ASSPTPGTSGSYEQY
TRBJ2-7,TRBV2,ASSEAGGSSYEQY
TRBJ2-6,TRBV24-1,ATSDPGTGGSGANVLT
TRBJ2-7,TRBV28,ASSFFGQGAGQY
TRBJ1-3,TRBV15,ATSRLQQGGNTIY
TRBJ1-6,TRBV27,ASSLWGGSSYNSPLH
TRBJ2-2,TRBV19,ASRGSVISNTGELF
TRBJ2-1,TRBV3-1/TRBV3-2,ASSQGQLLQF
TRBJ2-7,TRBV28,ASRRRQGFREQY
TRBJ1-3,TRBV28,ASSSPGAGNTIY
TRBJ2-3,TRBV9,ASSAYHTPTDTQY
TRBJ2-1,TRBV6-5,ASRIRTGSVQF
TRBJ2-7,TRBV18,ASSPQGRPYEQY
TRBJ1-2,TRBV19,ASSPGTGYGYT
TRBJ2-6,TRBV5-1,ASSLGGTGANVLT
TRBJ1-5,TRBV21-1,ASSTHGGKEPQH
TRBJ2-2,TRBV19,ASSTPGQTRGELF
TRBJ2-2,TRBV3-1/TRBV3-2,ASSQGLATITGELF
TRBJ2-2,TRBV29-1,SVEGGGGELF
TRBJ2-7,TRBV27,ASSLSGQVSSYEQY
TRBJ1-4,TRBV5-1,ASSPDLGGEKLF
TRBJ1-4,TRBV10-3,AISGQGEKLF
TRBJ1-2,TRBV21-1,ASSKEWHKRVTNYGYT
TRBJ1-1,TRBV3-1/TRBV3-2,ASSPERGRGQSEAF
TRBJ2-3,TRBV19,ASSRQGAMRSADTQY
TRBJ1-2,TRBV6-6,ASTNGGQSDT
TRBJ2-2,TRBV5-1,ASSLTSGFTGELF
TRBJ1-2,TRBV29-1,SVLGLGQYYGYT